The clone carrying this T cell receptor beta chain came up once. This record comes from a study of CD8+ T cells in alopecia areata. CDR3 length: 15 amino acids. Germline CDR1 and CDR2: MNHEY and SMNVEV (reference sequence). V was pared by 8 bases and J by 5 bases, with 21 bases between. Stated treatment: oral pan-JAK inhibitor, 5-10 mg twice daily. Sequencing relied on a cDNA template that was reverse transcribed from extracted RNA. Sequencing used immunoSEQ multiplex PCR; TCRdb keeps in-frame clones, though not all of them. The table records 100,000 or so clones, about three fifths of them present only once.

The TCR was taken from a human donor with alopecia areata. V gene TRBV27 combines with J gene TRBJ1-1; D perhaps matches TRBD1 (5 bases). This material consisted of CD8+ T cells sorted from blood, taken between weeks 55 and 70, from a patient treated with tofacitinib. As DNA, the CDR3 is TGTGCCAGCTGGGGGGTTGAGGCTTTCGGGACTGAAGCTTTCTTT. This translates into CASWGVEAFGTEAFF.